This TCR beta chain was captured in a study of T cells in Graves' hyperthyroidism and ophthalmopathy. Study-wide background: Peripheral blood draws took place at initial diagnosis, ahead of any treatment.

Germline V gene lookup returns CDR1 DFQATT and CDR2 SNEGSKA (reference sequence). This CDR3 has 16 amino acids. The CDR3 regions of TCR beta were amplified from RNA transcripts. Primed by the HTBI set, a first-round RT-PCR was run on the TCR CDR3. TCRdb recomputed calls from the multiplex PCR reads with MiXCR, one row per CDR3 protein. The sample contains 450,000 to 600,000 distinct CDR3 sequences, less than 15% of which appear only once. Regarding this clonotype: One end of the junction does not line up with germline, which may come from a read error.

The J gene is TRBJ1-6, the V gene TRBV20-1; 7 nucleotides align to TRBD1. This sequence was found in a woman aged 40 to 50 with Graves' hyperthyroidism. Sequences were obtained from blood. The CDR3 here is CSAYTGEGSYNSPLYF. Here the CDR3 DNA reads TGCAGTGCTTACACAGGGGAAGGCTCCTATAATTCACCCCTCTACTTT.